The 28 T cell receptor beta chains listed next were all sequenced from one sample in a study of cytomegalovirus exposure and HLA in healthy donors. Data came from immunoSEQ multiplex PCR; TCRdb stores just in-frame clones and leaves some out. Of roughly 260,000 clones in the sample, about 83% are singletons; the top ten hold 2.6%. The sequencing sample was made of PBMCs. The source of these receptors is a man aged 18 to 30 in good health and CMV-seronegative.

J is TRBJ2-3 and V is TRBV15; 10 bases agree with TRBD2. V lost 5 bases and J lost 0; bases outside the gene matches: 14. CDR1 LNHNV and CDR2 YYDKDF come from the germline V gene (reference sequence). The CDR3 loop spans 19 amino acids. The CDR3 reads CATSRFTSGATTSTDTQYF. Here the CDR3 DNA reads TGTGCCACCAGCCGATTTACTAGCGGGGCTACTACTAGCACAGATACGCAGTATTTT.

The chain carries TRBV27 and TRBJ2-1, with 8 bases aligning to TRBD2. Unmatched junction bases numbered 3, after V lost 4 bases and J lost 7 bases. The CDR3 length is 13 residues. Germline V CDR1 and CDR2: MNHEY, SMNVEV (reference sequence). CDR3 nucleotides: TGTGCCAGCAGTTCCGGGGGGGGGAATGAGCAGTTCTTC. Its translation: CASSSGGGNEQFF.

This clone appeared a single time. The J gene is TRBJ2-1, the V gene TRBV5-1; 9 nucleotides match TRBD2. Trimming at V came to 0 bases and at J to 5 bases, leaving 9 bases not matched to a gene. The CDR3 spans 17 residues. The germline gives CDR1 SGHRS, CDR2 YFSETQ. The CDR3, as DNA: TGCGCCAGCAGCTTGGGCTTGGGACTAGCAGTGAACAATGAGCAGTTCTTC. Translating gives CASSLGLGLAVNNEQFF.

This chain connects TRBV6-1 to TRBJ1-1, with D perhaps matching TRBD1 (5 bases). The CDR3 is 12 residues long. Per germline, CDR1 MNHNS and CDR2 SASEGT. V lost 6 bases to trimming and J lost 8 bases, with 13 bases between them. CDR3 loop: CASRDPGPEAFF. The CDR3 DNA follows: TGTGCCAGCAGGGACCCAGGGCCGGAAGCTTTCTTT.

The chain uses TRBV18 and TRBJ2-5; 7 nucleotides align to TRBD1. This CDR3 has 16 residues. The germline V gene encodes CDR1 KGHSH and CDR2 LQKENI. The V gene end was trimmed by 5 bases and the J gene end by 4 bases; junction bases not matched to a gene: 13. The CDR3 DNA follows: TGTGCCAGCTCATCAAGAAGCCGGGACAGTAGAGAGACCCAGTACTTC. Protein sequence: CASSSRSRDSRETQYF.

The CDR3 sequence is CASTLSPGQGPSGANVLTF. CDR3 nucleotides: TGTGCCAGCACTCTCTCGCCGGGACAGGGCCCCTCTGGGGCCAACGTCCTGACTTTC. The chain combines TRBV27 with TRBJ2-6, with 9 bases lining up with TRBD1. V shed 7 bases, J shed 0 bases, and the junction held 13 bases outside the gene matches. The CDR3 loop spans 19 amino acids. CDR1 is MNHEY and CDR2 is SMNVEV in the germline V gene (reference sequence).

This clone was seen a single time. The chain has TRBV27 and TRBJ2-1, with 8 bases identical to TRBD1. The V gene's germline CDR1 is MNHEY and CDR2 SMNVEV (reference sequence). This CDR3 is built from 16 residues. Trimming took 5 bases from V and 4 from J; bases not matched to a gene: 10. DNA of the CDR3: TGTGCCAGCAGTCCCGGACAGGGCCTCCATTACAATGAGCAGTTCTTC. As protein: CASSPGQGLHYNEQFF.

V and J are TRBV10-1 and TRBJ1-5, with D possibly matching TRBD1 (6 bases). The germline CDR1 and CDR2 sequences are WNHNN and SYGVQD (reference sequence). Trimming cost V 6 bases and J 4 bases, with 16 bases left between them. This CDR3 comprises 15 residues. The CDR3 reads CASREVDRPNQPQHF. CDR3 bases: TGCGCCAGCAGGGAAGTTGACAGGCCAAATCAGCCCCAGCATTTT.

This chain links TRBV15 with TRBJ2-3, with 8 nucleotides matching TRBD2. Germline trimming cut 1 base from V and 3 bases from J; bases unmatched to any gene: 6. CDR3 length: 16 residues. CDR1 and CDR2 from the germline V gene are LNHNV and YYDKDF (reference sequence). CDR3 residues: CATSRGPLADTDTQYF. The CDR3 DNA reads as TGTGCCACCAGCAGAGGCCCACTAGCGGATACAGATACGCAGTATTTT. Looking up the rest from reference TRBV15 and TRBJ2-3 gives the full variable domain: DAMVIQNPRYQVTQFGKPVTLSCSQTLNHNVMYWYQQKSSQAPKLLFHYYDKDFNNEADTPDNFQSRRPNTSFCFLDIRSPGLGDTAMYLCATSRGPLADTDTQYFGPGTRLTVL.

The chain is built from TRBV5-4 and TRBJ2-3; weak D call: TRBD1 (6 bases). The CDR3 runs to 14 residues. Germline lookup yields CDR1 SGHNT and CDR2 YYREEE (reference sequence). Deletions cut 3 bases from V and 6 bases from J, with 14 bases between. The CDR3 reads CASSSRDTRDTQYF. The CDR3 DNA is TGTGCCAGCAGCTCCCGGGACACAAGGGATACGCAGTATTTT.

The rearrangement uses TRBV5-4 and TRBJ2-2; D remains ambiguous. The CDR3 has 12 residues. V was clipped by 0 bases and J by 6 bases, with 3 bases between them. Germline-derived CDR1 and CDR2 are SGHNT and YYREEE (reference sequence). The CDR3 sequence: CASSLDSGELFF. The DNA for the CDR3 is TGTGCCAGCAGCTTGGACTCCGGGGAGCTGTTTTTT.

The chain couples TRBV21-1 to TRBJ1-4. TRBV21-1 is annotated as a pseudogene. CDR3 size: 16 residues. The CDR3 reads CASHASPGVAGEKLFF. DNA for the CDR3: TGTGCCAGCCACGCGAGTCCGGGGGTCGCTGGGGAAAAACTGTTTTTT.

The chain recombines TRBV19 with TRBJ2-2, with D tentatively TRBD2 (6 bases). The germline V gene encodes CDR1 LNHDA and CDR2 SQIVND (reference sequence). V dropped 9 bases and J dropped 0 bases, with 11 bases sitting between them. This CDR3 spans 14 amino acids. The CDR3 sequence is CASHPGANTGELFF. In DNA, the CDR3 is TGTGCCAGCCACCCGGGGGCGAACACCGGGGAGCTGTTTTTT.

This clone was counted only a few times. The rearrangement links TRBV28 to TRBJ1-2; D might be TRBD1 (5 bases). Germline CDR1 reads MDHEN; CDR2 reads SYDVKM. V was cut by 7 bases and J by 0 bases, with 12 bases left in between. This CDR3 has 14 amino acids. This CDR3 reads CASNEGRANYGYTF. The CDR3, as DNA: TGTGCCAGCAACGAGGGGAGGGCTAACTATGGCTACACCTTC.

The V call is TRBV7-2, the J call TRBJ2-1; D remains unclear. V shed 3 bases and J shed 1 base, with 10 bases lying between them. Germline lookup yields CDR1 SGHTA and CDR2 FQGNSA. The CDR3 is 15 residues long. The CDR3, as DNA: TGTGCCAGCAGCTTCAATAGAGATTCCTACAATGAGCAGTTCTTC. It translates to CASSFNRDSYNEQFF.

This rearrangement joins TRBV6-5 to TRBJ2-3, with unresolved D. V was clipped by 6 bases and J by 4 bases, with 5 bases between them. The CDR3 consists of 11 residues. Looked up from germline, CDR1 is MNHEY and CDR2 is SVGAGI. The CDR3 loop reads CASRLSDTQYF. The CDR3 region has the DNA TGTGCCAGCAGACTATCAGATACGCAGTATTTT.

The chain employs TRBV6-5 and TRBJ2-1; 13 nucleotides align to TRBD2. The CDR3 is 14 amino acids. Germline CDR1 MNHEY, CDR2 SVGAGI. J gave up 9 bases and V 6 bases, and 5 bases lay outside the gene matches. The CDR3 spells CASRTSGGAGEQFF. In nucleotides, the CDR3 is TGTGCCAGCAGAACTAGCGGGGGGGCGGGTGAGCAGTTCTTC.

This sequence joins TRBV9 and TRBJ1-2; D remains unclear. The ends were cut back, 5 bases at V and 3 bases at J, with 11 bases in the middle. CDR1 SGDLS and CDR2 YYNGEE come from the germline V gene. There are 13 residues in the CDR3. The CDR3 bases are TGTGCCAGCAGGGGGAGGGAGGACTATGGCTACACCTTC. Residues: CASRGREDYGYTF.

This sequence joins TRBV27 and TRBJ2-3, with TRBD1 identical over 9 bases. The trim removed 6 bases at V and 2 bases at J, leaving 12 bases unmatched. There are 17 residues in the CDR3. Germline CDR1 reads MNHEY; CDR2 reads SMNVEV (reference sequence). CDR3 protein: CASRIGTGISHTDTQYF. In DNA, the CDR3 is TGTGCCAGCAGAATCGGGACAGGGATCTCTCACACAGATACGCAGTATTTT.

This rearrangement joins TRBV27 to TRBJ2-3, with D perhaps TRBD2 (5 bases). The V end was cut by 1 base, the J end by 12 bases, with 20 bases between. Germline-derived CDR1 and CDR2 are MNHEY and SMNVEV (reference sequence). The CDR3 runs 15 residues. The CDR3 loop reads CASSLLGAVLSVQYF. The CDR3 DNA reads TGTGCCAGCAGTTTATTAGGAGCGGTCTTATCTGTCCAGTATTTT.

This clone was found a few times. The V and J genes are TRBV18 and TRBJ1-2; D is undetermined. Germline V gene sequence: CDR1 KGHSH, CDR2 LQKENI. The CDR3 has 15 amino acids. Trimming stripped 4 bases from V and 4 bases from J, with 16 bases between. DNA for the CDR3: TGTGCCAGCTCACGTCCTAACATTGAGGGCTATGGCTACACCTTC. This translates into CASSRPNIEGYGYTF.

The chain recombines TRBV29-1 with TRBJ2-7, with D uncertain. The V end lost 4 bases, the J end lost 2 bases, and 15 bases lay between the germline ends. Germline CDR1 is SQVTM and CDR2 is ANQGSEA. This CDR3 is 14 amino acids long. The CDR3 nucleotides are TGCAGCGTTGGGGCTCGGAAAAAAACCTACGAGCAGTACTTC. It encodes CSVGARKKTYEQYF.

This clone was seen just once. This chain links TRBV6-5 with TRBJ1-1; D perhaps matches TRBD1 (6 bases). V lost 5 bases to trimming and J lost 4 bases, with 11 bases between them. The CDR3 runs 13 residues. From germline, CDR1 is MNHEY and CDR2 SVGAGI. This CDR3 is CASSPTGTTEAFF. CDR3 in DNA: TGTGCCAGCAGTCCAACAGGGACCACTGAAGCTTTCTTT.

The chain links TRBV27 to TRBJ2-5; D is perhaps TRBD1 (6 bases). Per germline, CDR1 MNHEY and CDR2 SMNVEV (reference sequence). Trimming cost V 4 bases and J 11 bases, with 11 bases left between them. CDR3 length: 11 residues. The CDR3 region has the DNA TGTGCCAGCAGTTACTCCGGGACACAGTACTTC. It specifies CASSYSGTQYF.

The CDR3 region is CASSYSGQHEQYF. CDR3 nucleotide sequence: TGTGCCAGCAGTTACTCGGGGCAACACGAGCAGTACTTC. The chain links TRBV6-5 to TRBJ2-7; tentative D call: TRBD1 (5 bases). The length of the CDR3 is 13 residues. Trimming pared 0 bases from V and 5 bases from J, leaving 8 bases between. Looked up from germline, CDR1 is MNHEY and CDR2 is SVGAGI.

V and J are TRBV4-3 and TRBJ1-1; 12 nucleotides align to TRBD1. There are 16 residues in the CDR3. In germline, CDR1 is LGHNA, CDR2 YSLEER. The V and J ends lost 3 bases and 4 bases, in that order; junction bases with no gene match: 6. As DNA, the CDR3 is TGCGCCAGCAGCCAGGGACAGGGGGCATGGGGCACTGAAGCTTTCTTT. Residues: CASSQGQGAWGTEAFF.

The chain joins TRBV11-2 to TRBJ1-5; no clear D gene. Germline V lookup: CDR1 SGHAT, CDR2 FQNNGV. This CDR3 has 13 residues. Trimming took 1 base from V and 2 from J, leaving 3 bases between them. The CDR3 nucleotides are TGTGCCAGCAGCTTAGTCGGCAATCAGCCCCAGCATTTT. This encodes CASSLVGNQPQHF.

The count of this clone is one. This chain links TRBV10-3 with TRBJ2-2; 14 nucleotides align to TRBD2. The CDR3 covers 15 residues. The germline gives CDR1 ENHRY, CDR2 SYGVKD. Losses at the gene ends were 6 bases for V and 5 bases for J; bases not matched to a gene: 2. The CDR3 is CAISRLAGGTGELFF. For the CDR3, the DNA is TGTGCCATCAGCCGACTAGCGGGGGGGACCGGGGAGCTGTTTTTT.